The clone carrying this T cell receptor (beta chain) was detected once. Its antigen remains unidentified. This sample is part of a study of vaccination effects on CD4 cells after COVID-19. Turning to the study itself: Participants were given two doses of BNT162b2 or mRNA-1273 vaccine.

Some clones are missing from TCRdb's copy, which holds only in-frame ones; the method was immunoSEQ multiplex PCR. This sample has about 40,000 clones, with about two thirds found just once. The ViraFEST assay expanded antigen-specific CD4+ T cells with viral peptide pools before sequencing. Investigators separated out CD4+ T cells once more than nine days of culture had passed. All vaccine recipients tested negative for nucleocapsid antibodies and had never contracted SARS-CoV-2 infection. Cells had half their medium changed to IL-2 medium on days 3 and 7. The germline V and J ends were trimmed by 4 bases and 0 bases, with 16 bases remaining between them. Germline V CDR1 and CDR2: MNHGY, SVAAGI. The CDR3 extends over 16 amino acids.

The chain couples TRBV6-9 to TRBJ2-7, with a possible D match to TRBD1 (6 bases). This clonotype was obtained from a human donor who received a COVID-19 vaccine. The starting material was CD4+ T cells from PBMCs cultured with SARS-CoV-2 spike peptides, obtained before COVID-19 vaccination. As DNA, the CDR3 is TGTGCCAGCAGTTCGCCGGACAGAAACTACTCCTACGAGCAGTACTTC. Translation gives CASSSPDRNYSYEQYF.